This TCR beta chain was found in a study of Graves' ophthalmopathy and Graves' hyperthyroidism. Study context: The blood sample was drawn at first diagnosis and before any treatment.

This clonotype was counted at least ten times. Its matching antigen is unknown. The hyperthyroidism patients, aged 18 to 65, had been newly diagnosed, with under 2 months' duration. The study's findings and limits: Clonotypes were expanded in thyroid at above 0.001 frequency, and most also appeared in blood.

V gave up 8 bases and J gave up 0 bases, with 5 bases separating them. The length of the CDR3 is 11 residues. Researchers took RNA transcripts and amplified TCR beta CDR3 regions from them. The first round was an RT-PCR with HTBI primers, and the second round was a multiplex PCR. TCRdb recomputed calls from the multiplex PCR reads with MiXCR, one row per CDR3 protein. The sample lists roughly 350,000 distinct CDR3 sequences, 17% occurring once. The chain combines TRBV12-3 or TRBV12-4 with TRBJ2-7; no firm D call. The sequencing sample was made of peripheral blood. The TCR was taken from an adult woman with stable Graves' hyperthyroidism. CDR3 DNA: TGTGCCAGCGCCGTCTCCTACGAGCAGTACTTC. Protein: CASAVSYEQYF.